Shown below are 11 T cell receptor beta chains from a single sample sequenced in a study of control samples from healthy donors and cancer patients. The method was immunoSEQ multiplex PCR; TCRdb's version includes in-frame clones alone and lacks a portion of them. Of some 160,000 clones in the sample, about 94% were seen once. Sequencing was performed on blood. These receptors all stem from a woman in her thirties or forties in good health.

Here the CDR3 reads CASSIPGQGSDTQYF. The CDR3 nucleotides are TGTGCCAGTAGTATTCCGGGACAGGGGTCAGATACGCAGTATTTT. The chain employs TRBV19 and TRBJ2-3; TRBD1 matches at 10 bases. The CDR3 runs to 15 residues. CDR1 is LNHDA, CDR2 SQIVND, per germline (reference sequence). V trimming: 3 bases; J trimming: 4 bases; junction bases outside the gene matches: 4.

This chain joins TRBV3-1 (or the pseudogene TRBV3-2) and TRBJ1-4; D gene unclear. The V and J ends lost 2 bases and 8 bases respectively, with 6 bases between them. Germline assignment: CDR1 LGHDT and CDR2 YNNKEL (reference sequence). The CDR3 spans 12 residues. The CDR3 nucleotides are TGTGCCAGCAGCCAATTCAGGGAAAAACTGTTTTTT. This gives the protein CASSQFREKLFF.

This chain uses TRBV9 with TRBJ1-1; D gene ambiguous. The CDR3 has 15 amino acids. Trimming left V 0 bases short and J 3 bases short, with 12 bases between. Germline CDR1 and CDR2: SGDLS and YYNGEE. CDR3 DNA sequence: TGTGCCAGCAGCGTAGGAGACCCTGAGGACACTGAAGCTTTCTTT. This encodes CASSVGDPEDTEAFF. Based on the CDR3 plus reference TRBV9 and TRBJ1-1, the full variable domain is DSGVTQTPKHLITATGQRVTLRCSPRSGDLSVYWYQQSLDQGLQFLIQYYNGEERAKGNILERFSAQQFPDLHSELNLSSLELGDSALYFCASSVGDPEDTEAFFGQGTRLTVV.

J is TRBJ2-7 and V is TRBV11-2; 8 positions match TRBD1. Trimming took 6 bases from V and 4 from J; bases not matched to a gene: 17. This CDR3 has 17 amino acids. Germline values: CDR1 SGHAT, CDR2 FQNNGV. The CDR3 DNA follows: TGTGCCAGCAGTAACGCCCCGGGACAGGTCGTCTCGTACGAGCAGTACTTC. Residues: CASSNAPGQVVSYEQYF. Looking up the rest from reference TRBV11-2 and TRBJ2-7 gives the full variable domain: EAGVAQSPRYKIIEKRQSVAFWCNPISGHATLYWYQQILGQGPKLLIQFQNNGVVDDSQLPKDRFSAERLKGVDSTLKIQPAKLEDSAVYLCASSNAPGQVVSYEQYFGPGTRLTVT.

V usage is TRBV6-4 and J usage is TRBJ1-6; no firm D call. The CDR3 loop spans 14 amino acids. Germline CDR1 and CDR2: MRHNA and SNTAGT. The V and J ends lost 6 bases and 4 bases respectively, with 10 bases between them. The CDR3 DNA follows: TGTGCCAGCAGCTTAGAGGGTTATAATTCACCCCTCCACTTT. Residues: CASSLEGYNSPLHF.

This chain connects TRBV20-1 to TRBJ1-4; possibly TRBD1 for D (5 bases). From germline, CDR1 is DFQATT and CDR2 SNEGSKA (reference sequence). V lost 3 bases and J lost 5, with 16 bases in between. The CDR3 has 15 amino acids. Here the CDR3 DNA reads TGCAGTGCTAGTCACAGGACGGGGACGAATGAAAAACTGTTTTTT. Amino acids: CSASHRTGTNEKLFF.

This chain uses TRBV4-3 with TRBJ2-1; D not certain. V lost 1 base and J 8 bases, leaving 12 bases between the germline ends. The CDR3 totals 14 residues. CDR1 and CDR2 from the germline V gene are LGHNA and YSLEER. As DNA, the CDR3 is TGCGCCAGCAGCCAAGGGCCGGGCAGCCATGAGCAGTTCTTC. Its translation is CASSQGPGSHEQFF.

V is TRBV18 and J is TRBJ2-7; D is unresolved. Germline CDR1 is KGHSH and CDR2 is LQKENI. This CDR3 is built from 14 residues. Trimming removed 3 bases from V and 2 bases from J, with 11 bases in between. Here the CDR3 DNA reads TGTGCCAGCTCACCGGCATCCCAGACCTACGAGCAGTACTTC. Translating gives CASSPASQTYEQYF.

The rearrangement links TRBV4-3 to TRBJ1-1; tentative D call: TRBD1 (5 bases). V was shortened by 4 bases and J by 11 bases, with 20 bases between the two germline ends. The CDR3 sequence is 14 residues long. CDR1 and CDR2 (germline): LGHNA, YSLEER. CDR3 nucleotides: TGCGCCAGCAGCCCCTCTCCGGGGTCGGGGGATGCTTTCTTT. Translating it yields CASSPSPGSGDAFF.

The chain links TRBV5-5 to TRBJ1-6, with 7 positions matching TRBD1. The CDR3 totals 15 residues. Germline trimming cut 0 bases from V and 7 bases from J; bases unmatched to any gene: 4. Germline CDR1 and CDR2: SGHKS and YYEKEE (reference sequence). CDR3 residues: CASSLEGQPNSPLHF. CDR3 DNA sequence: TGTGCCAGCAGCTTGGAGGGACAGCCCAATTCACCCCTCCACTTT.

The chain has TRBV29-1 and TRBJ1-5; the D is unclear. Looked up from germline, CDR1 is SQVTM and CDR2 is ANQGSEA. Trimming cost V 1 base and J 5 bases, with 15 bases left between them. This CDR3 is built from 15 residues. The CDR3 protein is CSVEVVGDPDQPQHF. DNA of the CDR3: TGCAGCGTTGAAGTCGTGGGTGATCCGGATCAGCCCCAGCATTTT. Full variable domain (outside the CDR3, taken from reference TRBV29-1 and TRBJ1-5): SAVISQKPSRDICQRGTSLTIQCQVDSQVTMMFWYRQQPGQSLTLIATANQGSEATYESGFVIDKFPISRPNLTFSTLTVSNMSPEDSSIYLCSVEVVGDPDQPQHFGDGTRLSIL.